The 19 T cell receptor beta chains given below trace back to one sample, sequenced in a study of blood T cell repertoires in COVID-19. Only in-frame clones appear in the TCRdb table, and some are missing; sequencing was by immunoSEQ multiplex PCR. Among fewer than 350,000 clones listed, around 89% were seen once. Sequences were obtained from PBMCs or T cells enriched from blood (not recorded which). Receptors originate from a woman between 25 and 40 years old with acute COVID-19.

This clone was recorded a few times. The chain combines TRBV5-4 with TRBJ1-6, with D possibly being TRBD1 (6 bases). This CDR3 is built from 15 residues. The germline V gene encodes CDR1 SGHNT and CDR2 YYREEE (reference sequence). V lost 4 bases to trimming and J lost 7 bases, with 15 bases between them. CDR3 bases: TGTGCCAGCAGCCTTGAGGACAGTCCGAATTCACCCCTCCACTTT. Amino acids: CASSLEDSPNSPLHF.

This clone showed up just a few times. As DNA, the CDR3 is TGCAGCGTTGCCGGGATCTCCTACAATGAGCAGTTCTTC. It specifies CSVAGISYNEQFF. The genes are TRBV29-1 and TRBJ2-1, with D perhaps matching TRBD2 (5 bases). CDR1 is SQVTM and CDR2 is ANQGSEA in the germline V gene. The germline V and J ends were trimmed by 4 bases and 0 bases, with 7 bases remaining between them. CDR3 size: 13 residues.

CDR3 amino acids: CASSLPTSGRAVNEQFF. CDR3 nucleotide sequence: TGTGCCAGCAGCCTCCCGACTAGCGGGAGGGCCGTGAATGAGCAGTTCTTC. This sequence joins TRBV5-4 and TRBJ2-1; 14 bases fit TRBD2. Per the germline V gene, CDR1 is SGHNT and CDR2 is YYREEE (reference sequence). V lost 4 bases to trimming and J lost 7 bases; unmatched junction nucleotides: 10. The CDR3 is made up of 17 amino acids.

The rearrangement links TRBV7-6 to TRBJ2-3, with D perhaps matching TRBD2 (5 bases). Germline values: CDR1 SGHVS, CDR2 FNYEAQ. There are 16 residues in the CDR3. V was cut by 1 base and J by 0 bases, with 11 bases left in between. The CDR3: CASSLDPGLSTDTQYF. The CDR3 DNA sequence: TGTGCCAGCAGCTTAGACCCCGGACTTAGCACAGATACGCAGTATTTT.

This chain connects TRBV14 to TRBJ1-4; maybe TRBD1 (6 bases). This CDR3 comprises 15 residues. With 4 bases removed from V and 2 bases from J, the gap between germline ends came to 11 bases. Germline V gives CDR1 SGHDN, CDR2 FVKESK. CDR3 sequence reads: CASSPHRVTNEKLFF. The CDR3 coding sequence is TGTGCCAGCAGCCCGCACAGGGTTACTAATGAAAAACTGTTTTTT.

The chain couples TRBV7-8 to TRBJ1-4, with 8 bases matching TRBD1. This CDR3 is built from 13 residues. The trim removed 4 bases at V and 8 bases at J, leaving 3 bases unmatched. In germline, CDR1 is SGHVS, CDR2 FQNEAQ. The CDR3 DNA is TGTGCCAGCAGCTCAGGGGGCGGCGAAAAACTGTTTTTT. Its translation: CASSSGGGEKLFF.

CDR3 in amino acids: CTSSQDPGITTYSGANVLTF. The CDR3 bases are TGCACCAGCAGCCAAGATCCGGGGATCACAACATACTCTGGGGCCAACGTCCTGACTTTC. The chain has TRBV1 and TRBJ2-6; the table's TRBD2 call for D was not verified on the DNA. TRBV1 is a pseudogene segment. The CDR3 is made up of 20 amino acids.

The chain combines TRBV4-1 with TRBJ2-1, with a tentative D call TRBD2 (5 bases). Germline CDR1 is MGHRA and CDR2 is YSYEKL. The CDR3 loop spans 14 amino acids. Between the trimmed V and J ends, which lost 2 bases and 7 bases, there was a span of 12 bases. The CDR3 DNA is TGCGCCAGCAGCCAACCGGGGTCTACAAATGAGCAGTTCTTC. Translating it yields CASSQPGSTNEQFF.

This chain links TRBV4-1 with TRBJ1-2, with D perhaps TRBD1 (6 bases). This CDR3 contains 14 residues. Deletions cut 0 bases from V and 7 bases from J, with 12 bases between. Germline-derived CDR1 and CDR2 are MGHRA and YSYEKL. CDR3 residues: CASSQDGGGTGYTF. The CDR3 DNA sequence: TGCGCCAGCAGCCAAGATGGCGGGGGCACTGGCTACACCTTC.

The chain has TRBV29-1 and TRBJ2-7, with TRBD1 identical over 8 bases. Germline loops: CDR1 SQVTM, CDR2 ANQGSEA. The V segment lost 4 bases and the J segment 5 bases; nucleotides outside the gene matches: 4. CDR3 size: 12 residues. DNA for the CDR3: TGCAGCGTTGGGTCAGGGGGCGACGAGCAGTACTTC. Its protein product is CSVGSGGDEQYF.

This chain joins TRBV5-1 and TRBJ2-1; D is uncertain. Germline assignment: CDR1 SGHRS and CDR2 YFSETQ. The CDR3 contains 12 residues. The V end was cut by 1 base, the J end by 8 bases, with 7 bases between. The CDR3 bases are TGCGCCAGCAGCTTGTTGGCGGATGAGCAGTTCTTC. It is translated as CASSLLADEQFF. Full variable domain (rest looked up from reference TRBV5-1 and TRBJ2-1): KAGVTQTPRYLIKTRGQQVTLSCSPISGHRSVSWYQQTPGQGLQFLFEYFSETQRNKGNFPGRFSGRQFSNSRSEMNVSTLELGDSALYLCASSLLADEQFFGPGTRLTVL.

In this sample, this clone turned up once. J is TRBJ2-1 and V is TRBV6-5, with 8 bases matching TRBD2. CDR1 is MNHEY, CDR2 SVGAGI, per germline. The J segment lost 7 bases and the V segment lost 10 bases, leaving 15 bases of the junction unmatched. The CDR3 is 15 residues long. This CDR3 reads CAIRGGDRIPNEQFF. The CDR3 region has the DNA TGTGCCATACGGGGGGGGGATCGTATTCCTAATGAGCAGTTCTTC.

The chain couples TRBV9 to TRBJ2-1; 8 positions agree with TRBD2. V was clipped by 0 bases and J by 2 bases; unmatched bases: 7. The CDR3 length is 17 residues. Germline values: CDR1 SGDLS, CDR2 YYNGEE. CDR3 sequence reads: CASSVGPTSEPYNEQFF. CDR3 in DNA: TGTGCCAGCAGCGTAGGTCCGACTAGCGAACCCTACAATGAGCAGTTCTTC.

The gene calls are TRBV27 and TRBJ2-7; D is uncertain. CDR1 MNHEY and CDR2 SMNVEV come from the germline V gene (reference sequence). The CDR3 spans 12 residues. V was clipped by 5 bases and J by 3 bases, with 8 bases between them. The CDR3 DNA reads TGTGCCAGCAGTCCCGGCGGCTACGAGCAGTACTTC. As protein: CASSPGGYEQYF.

This chain uses TRBV20-1 with TRBJ1-2; no clear D. Trimming pared 4 bases from V and 4 bases from J, leaving 7 bases between. Germline V lookup: CDR1 DFQATT, CDR2 SNEGSKA (reference sequence). The CDR3 has 11 amino acids. In DNA form, the CDR3 reads TGCAGTGCTACAGGCGTCTATGGCTACACCTTC. It yields the protein CSATGVYGYTF.

This clone was seen only a few times. The genes are TRBV7-3 and TRBJ2-1, with a tentative D call TRBD2 (6 bases). V was clipped by 5 bases and J by 10 bases, with 15 bases between them. Per germline, CDR1 SGHTA and CDR2 FQGTGA. The CDR3 is 13 amino acids. DNA for the CDR3: TGTGCCAGCAGCCGACTAGACATGTTGGAGCAGTTCTTC. Amino acid sequence: CASSRLDMLEQFF.

The V and J genes are TRBV11-2 and TRBJ2-3; 10 bases match TRBD2. CDR1 is SGHAT and CDR2 is FQNNGV in the germline V gene. CDR3 length: 17 residues. V shed 5 bases, J shed 0 bases, and the junction held 8 bases outside the gene matches. DNA of the CDR3: TGTGCCAGCAGCCCCCAAGGACTAGCGGCTAGCACAGATACGCAGTATTTT. Its protein product is CASSPQGLAASTDTQYF.

The CDR3 DNA follows: TGTGCCATCATGAGTGACTCCTACGAGCAGTACTTC. This codes for CAIMSDSYEQYF. The chain uses TRBV10-3 and TRBJ2-7; the D is unclear. CDR1 and CDR2 from the germline V gene are ENHRY and SYGVKD. The V end was cut by 7 bases, the J end by 0 bases, with 7 bases between. This CDR3 region has 12 residues.

The rearrangement uses TRBV29-1 and TRBJ1-1; TRBD1 is a possible D gene (6 bases). Between the trimmed V and J ends, which lost 4 bases and 1 base, there was a span of 10 bases. The CDR3 sequence is 13 residues long. In germline, CDR1 is SQVTM, CDR2 ANQGSEA. The CDR3 DNA reads TGCAGCGTTGGGGGACACCCGAACACTGAAGCTTTCTTT. Translating gives CSVGGHPNTEAFF.